One and the same sample provided the 10 T cell receptor beta chains below, sequenced in a study of CD8+ T cells in alopecia areata. As the sequencing template, cDNA was produced by extracting RNA and reverse transcribing it. The assay was immunoSEQ multiplex PCR, and TCRdb's table has in-frame clones only and misses some. Here the sample spans about 130,000 clones, roughly 58% being singletons. The sample consisted of CD4+ T cells sorted from blood, taken at week 0. Source of these receptors: a human donor with alopecia areata.

J is TRBJ2-5 and V is TRBV6-5, with 10 bases identical to TRBD2. V lost 0 bases, J lost 4 bases, and 5 bases stayed unmatched. CDR3 length: 16 residues. CDR1 is MNHEY and CDR2 is SVGAGI in the germline V gene. DNA for the CDR3: TGTGCCAGCAGTTACTCGACTAGCGGGTTTACAGAGACCCAGTACTTC. This translates into CASSYSTSGFTETQYF.

This chain uses TRBV9 with TRBJ2-1, with 7 bases fitting TRBD2. The CDR3 runs 15 residues. Germline CDR1 reads SGDLS; CDR2 reads YYNGEE. Trimming removed 0 bases from V and 5 bases from J; junction bases left unmatched: 5. This CDR3 is CASSVGLAENNEQFF. CDR3 DNA sequence: TGTGCCAGCAGCGTAGGGCTAGCGGAGAACAATGAGCAGTTCTTC.

The chain links TRBV2 to TRBJ2-7; 9 bases agree with TRBD1. CDR1 is SNHLY and CDR2 is FYNNEI in the germline V gene. V lost 6 bases and J lost 2; bases outside the gene matches: 2. The CDR3 length is 13 residues. The CDR3 sequence is CASRQGAPYEQYF. The CDR3 region has the DNA TGTGCCAGCAGACAGGGGGCCCCCTACGAGCAGTACTTC.

The rearrangement joins TRBV6-4 to TRBJ2-3; 9 bases align to TRBD1. The CDR3 length is 11 residues. Losses at the gene ends were 5 bases for V and 14 bases for J; bases not matched to a gene: 5. Germline V gene lookup returns CDR1 MRHNA and CDR2 SNTAGT. The CDR3 DNA reads TGTGCCAGCAGTCCCGGGACAGGGATGTATTTT. Encoded protein: CASSPGTGMYF.

V and J are TRBV15 and TRBJ2-7, with 7 bases lining up with TRBD2. This CDR3 is built from 13 residues. The junction had 6 bases not matched to a gene; V was cut back by 3 bases and J by 7 bases. Germline CDR1 reads LNHNV; CDR2 reads YYDKDF (reference sequence). The CDR3 bases are TGTGCCACCAGCAGTTTACGGGGGGAAGAGCAGTACTTC. It yields the protein CATSSLRGEEQYF.

The V gene is TRBV7-9, the J gene TRBJ2-2; TRBD1 matches 9 bases. V shed 5 bases, J shed 4 bases, and the junction held 14 bases outside the gene matches. The CDR3 spans 18 residues. Germline CDR1 is SEHNR and CDR2 is FQNEAQ (reference sequence). The chain's CDR3 is CASSQNQHRGRFTGELFF. In DNA, the CDR3 is TGTGCCAGCAGCCAAAATCAGCACAGGGGGCGGTTCACCGGGGAGCTGTTTTTT.

This clone showed up just a few times. This sequence joins TRBV10-3 and TRBJ1-6; D may be TRBD1 (6 bases). The V end was cut by 3 bases, the J end by 4 bases, with 7 bases between. The V gene's germline CDR1 is ENHRY and CDR2 SYGVKD. This CDR3 has 14 residues. The CDR3 spells CAISEGQYNSPLHF. The CDR3 DNA is TGTGCCATCAGTGAAGGACAGTATAATTCACCCCTCCACTTT.

This clone was observed a handful of times. This rearrangement joins TRBV10-3 to TRBJ2-3; TRBD1 or TRBD2 may be the D gene (5 bases each). The CDR3 length is 13 residues. In germline, CDR1 is ENHRY, CDR2 SYGVKD. Trimming took off 10 bases at V and 4 bases at J, with 15 bases between the two ends. CDR3 residues: CATGVGEPDTQYF. The CDR3 coding sequence is TGTGCCACCGGTGTGGGGGAACCAGATACGCAGTATTTT.

The chain employs TRBV5-1 and TRBJ2-3; TRBD2 matches 7 bases. Per the germline V gene, CDR1 is SGHRS and CDR2 is YFSETQ. V was pared by 0 bases and J by 3 bases, with 7 bases of the junction left unmatched. CDR3 length: 16 amino acids. The DNA for the CDR3 is TGCGCCAGCAGCTTGGAAGCGGGAAAGATGACAGATACGCAGTATTTT. Its translation: CASSLEAGKMTDTQYF.

The chain uses TRBV14 and TRBJ1-2, with 8 bases matching TRBD1. This CDR3 is built from 16 residues. Germline V gene sequence: CDR1 SGHDN, CDR2 FVKESK. With 2 bases clipped from V and 5 bases from J, the junction kept 10 bases outside the gene matches. The CDR3 nucleotides read TGTGCCAGCAGCCAACGGAGTCCTACAGGGGGTTATGGCTACACCTTC. This gives the protein CASSQRSPTGGYGYTF. The variable domain in full, completed from reference TRBV14 and TRBJ1-2, reads EAGVTQFPSHSVIEKGQTVTLRCDPISGHDNLYWYRRVMGKEIKFLLHFVKESKQDESGMPNNRFLAERTGGTYSTLKVQPAELEDSGVYFCASSQRSPTGGYGYTFGSGTRLTVV.